This T cell receptor beta chain appears in the sequencing data of a study of cytomegalovirus exposure and HLA in healthy donors. Use of 60 Vbeta and 13 Jbeta primers characterized the PCR. Sequencing used immunoSEQ multiplex PCR; TCRdb keeps in-frame clones, though not all of them. This table holds roughly 120,000 clones, roughly 62% found once. This clone was observed a handful of times. Its target is unknown. Study-wide results and limits: When analyzed later, a missense DCLRE1C variant was found to be linked to TCR beta V- and J-gene trimming. There were some public TCRs occurring in many donors, but most TCR sequences were rare.

The V and J ends lost 6 bases and 2 bases, in that order; junction bases with no gene match: 5. Looked up from germline, CDR1 is SNHLY and CDR2 is FYNNEI. The CDR3 runs to 14 residues. Sequences were obtained from PBMCs. The genes are TRBV2 and TRBJ2-5; 8 nucleotides align to TRBD1. The sequence came from a man aged 25 to 40 in good health and CMV-seropositive. In nucleotides, the CDR3 is TGTGCCAGCAGCCGGGACAGGCAACAAGAGACCCAGTACTTC. Its protein is CASSRDRQQETQYF.